Below, 15 T cell receptor beta chains from the same sample are listed, as sequenced in a study of T cell responses to AZD1222 COVID-19 vaccine (dated by TCRdb to the early 2020s). Receptor libraries were prepared by the immunoSEQ multiplex PCR assay. Here the immuneACCESS table is served through TCRdb, limited to in-frame sequences with V and J called. Missing clones are a known gap in these copies; in checked studies unresolved V genes cover under half, and the rest lacks a known reason. The sample table contains roughly 100,000 clones; only one count was recorded for more than 85% of them. The ten largest clones take up 4% to 5.5% of the sample. The time point label, read with the paper, signifies: baseline before first vaccination. The sequenced sample was peripheral blood, obtained on day 0 of AZD1222 vaccination. The receptor set was obtained from an adult in good health.

This rearrangement joins TRBV12-5 to TRBJ1-2; a weak D match, TRBD1 (6 bases). V lost 3 bases and J 4 bases, leaving 18 bases between the germline ends. Per germline, CDR1 LGHNT and CDR2 FRNRAP. CDR3 length: 16 amino acids. CDR3 sequence: CASGLVGGGEAYGYTF. The CDR3 DNA reads TGTGCTAGTGGTTTAGTCGGAGGGGGAGAGGCCTATGGCTACACCTTC.

The genes are TRBV7-2 and TRBJ2-1; no definite D call. This CDR3 is built from 14 residues. Germline CDR1 reads SGHTA; CDR2 reads FQGNSA. The V end lost 5 bases, the J end lost 7 bases, and 15 bases lay between the germline ends. CDR3 sequence: CASSLNPASNEQFF. In DNA, the CDR3 is TGTGCCAGCAGCCTAAATCCTGCCTCAAATGAGCAGTTCTTC.

This chain connects TRBV10-3 to TRBJ1-4, with a weak D call TRBD1 (5 bases). This CDR3 comprises 14 residues. Germline loops: CDR1 ENHRY, CDR2 SYGVKD. V lost 6 bases to trimming and J lost 4 bases, with 12 bases between them. The CDR3 loop is CAIRATDDNEKLFF. In nucleotides, the CDR3 is TGTGCCATCAGGGCGACAGACGATAATGAAAAACTGTTTTTT.

The gene calls are TRBV5-1 and TRBJ1-2, with 8 bases fitting TRBD1. V lost 2 bases to trimming and J lost 5 bases; unmatched junction nucleotides: 11. From germline, CDR1 is SGHRS and CDR2 YFSETQ. The CDR3 has 16 residues. Here the CDR3 reads CASSFNSDRAKYGYTF. The CDR3 DNA is TGCGCCAGCAGCTTTAATTCGGACAGGGCGAAATATGGCTACACCTTC. The entire variable domain, with the rest obtained from reference TRBV5-1 and TRBJ1-2, is as follows: KAGVTQTPRYLIKTRGQQVTLSCSPISGHRSVSWYQQTPGQGLQFLFEYFSETQRNKGNFPGRFSGRQFSNSRSEMNVSTLELGDSALYLCASSFNSDRAKYGYTFGSGTRLTVV.

This clone was recorded a few times. The genes are TRBV6-2 or TRBV6-3 and TRBJ2-3; TRBD2 agrees at 12 bases. The CDR3 consists of 17 residues. Looked up from germline, CDR1 is MNHEY and CDR2 is SVGEGT. V lost 2 bases, J lost 0 bases, and 3 bases stayed unmatched. In nucleotides, the CDR3 is TGTGCCAGCAGTTACCCCACTAGCGGGAGGAGCACAGATACGCAGTATTTT. This sequence encodes CASSYPTSGRSTDTQYF.

In the case of this clone: At one boundary the junction diverges from the germline segment, which might be a read error. The chain uses TRBV19 and TRBJ1-2; D perhaps matches TRBD1 (6 bases). There are 15 residues in the CDR3. Germline V gene lookup returns CDR1 LNHDA and CDR2 SQIVND (reference sequence). Here the CDR3 DNA reads TGTGCCAGTAGGATAGAGGGGGGGAGTAACTATGGCTACACCTTC. It yields the protein CASRIEGGSNYGYTF.

The chain carries TRBV10-2 and TRBJ2-7; the D gene could be TRBD1 or TRBD2 (5 bases each). V was pared by 0 bases and J by 9 bases, with 21 bases between. Germline-derived CDR1 and CDR2 are WSHSY and SAAADI. This CDR3 spans 16 amino acids. The chain's CDR3 is CASSESYGVVGAGQYF. The DNA for the CDR3 is TGCGCCAGCAGTGAGTCTTACGGGGTAGTAGGGGCCGGGCAGTACTTC.

The chain carries TRBV2 and TRBJ1-2; D possibly corresponds to TRBD1 (5 bases). Germline V CDR1 and CDR2: SNHLY, FYNNEI. The CDR3 sequence is 13 residues long. V lost 0 bases to trimming and J lost 8 bases, with 10 bases between them. The CDR3 DNA is TGTGCCAGCAGTGAAGCGGAAGGGGAAGGCTACACCTTC. Translated: CASSEAEGEGYTF.

The V call is TRBV18, the J call TRBJ1-5; D unresolved. CDR3 length: 15 residues. The V end lost 1 base, the J end lost 5 bases, and 12 bases lay between the germline ends. Germline V gene sequence: CDR1 KGHSH, CDR2 LQKENI. The chain's CDR3 is CASSPQSGGDQPQHF. The CDR3 DNA follows: TGTGCCAGCTCACCACAGTCGGGAGGCGATCAGCCCCAGCATTTT.

V gene TRBV28 combines with J gene TRBJ2-1, with TRBD2 matching over 7 bases. This CDR3 region has 15 residues. The germline V gene encodes CDR1 MDHEN and CDR2 SYDVKM. The junction had 9 bases not matched to a gene; V was cut back by 5 bases and J by 5 bases. The CDR3 here is CASSPGLGRNNEQFF. CDR3 sequence (DNA): TGTGCCAGCAGTCCCGGACTAGGGAGGAACAATGAGCAGTTCTTC. Full variable domain (rest looked up from reference TRBV28 and TRBJ2-1): DVKVTQSSRYLVKRTGEKVFLECVQDMDHENMFWYRQDPGLGLRLIYFSYDVKMKEKGDIPEGYSVSREKKERFSLILESASTNQTSMYLCASSPGLGRNNEQFFGPGTRLTVL.

The J gene is TRBJ1-4, the V gene TRBV7-9; unclear D gene. With 5 bases removed from V and 3 bases from J, the gap between germline ends came to 10 bases. CDR3 length equals 14 residues. In germline, CDR1 is SEHNR, CDR2 FQNEAQ (reference sequence). This chain's CDR3 is CASSPPSANEKLFF. The DNA for the CDR3 is TGTGCCAGCAGCCCCCCTTCCGCTAATGAAAAACTGTTTTTT.

The CDR3 reads CASSLVDRSSGNTIYF. CDR3 nucleotides: TGCGCCAGCAGCTTGGTAGACAGATCCTCTGGAAACACCATATATTTT. V is TRBV5-1 and J is TRBJ1-3, with a possible D match to TRBD1 (5 bases). The germline V and J ends were trimmed by 0 bases and 0 bases, with 10 bases remaining between them. Germline V gives CDR1 SGHRS, CDR2 YFSETQ. The length of the CDR3 is 16 residues.

The gene calls are TRBV18 and TRBJ1-1, with TRBD1 identical over 9 bases. Trimming at V came to 2 bases and at J to 5 bases, leaving 3 bases not matched to a gene. Germline V gene sequence: CDR1 KGHSH, CDR2 LQKENI. CDR3 length equals 14 residues. The CDR3 sequence is CASSPSGQGTEAFF. The CDR3 DNA is TGTGCCAGCTCACCATCGGGACAGGGTACTGAAGCTTTCTTT.

The chain combines TRBV6-5 with TRBJ1-1; possibly TRBD1 for D (5 bases). The germline gives CDR1 MNHEY, CDR2 SVGAGI. V shed 6 bases and J shed 3 bases, with 11 bases lying between them. This CDR3 has 13 amino acids. The CDR3 is CASSRVLDTEAFF. CDR3 nucleotide sequence: TGTGCCAGCAGCAGGGTGCTGGACACTGAAGCTTTCTTT.

The chain has TRBV7-9 and TRBJ2-1; TRBD1 is a possible D gene (5 bases). The V and J ends lost 3 bases and 1 base respectively, with 10 bases between them. CDR3 size: 15 residues. Germline V lookup: CDR1 SEHNR, CDR2 FQNEAQ (reference sequence). The CDR3 DNA follows: TGTGCCAGCAGCTTTATGGGGCCGTCCTACAATGAGCAGTTCTTC. Amino acids: CASSFMGPSYNEQFF.